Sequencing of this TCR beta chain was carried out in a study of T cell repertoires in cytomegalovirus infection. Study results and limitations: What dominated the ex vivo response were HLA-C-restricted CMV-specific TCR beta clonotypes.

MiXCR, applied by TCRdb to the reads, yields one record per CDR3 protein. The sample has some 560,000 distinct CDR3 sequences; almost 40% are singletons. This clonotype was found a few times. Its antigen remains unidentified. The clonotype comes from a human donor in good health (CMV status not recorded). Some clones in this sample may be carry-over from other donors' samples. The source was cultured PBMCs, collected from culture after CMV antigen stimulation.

The CDR3 DNA sequence: TGTGCCAGCAGTCAAAATTTTCAGGGTGCACCCCTCCACTTT. Translation: CASSQNFQGAPLHF. The rearrangement joins TRBV12-3 or TRBV12-4 to TRBJ1-6; D might be TRBD1 (5 bases). This CDR3 has 14 residues. The V gene lost 5 bases and the J gene lost 11 bases, with 16 bases spanning the gap.